The 15 T cell receptor beta chains below were found in one sample sequenced in a study of blood T cell repertoires in COVID-19. This table comes from immunoSEQ multiplex PCR, and its TCRdb copy is limited to in-frame clones, with some not included. The data contain roughly 270,000 clones, 88% of them singletons. Input material: peripheral blood. The receptors here all came from a young man with active or convalescent COVID-19.

The chain combines TRBV5-1 with TRBJ1-2; D perhaps matches TRBD1 (6 bases). The CDR3 is 14 residues long. Between the trimmed V and J ends, which lost 0 bases and 6 bases, there was a span of 12 bases. CDR1 is SGHRS, CDR2 YFSETQ, per germline. The CDR3 loop is CASSLAGAGDGYTF. The CDR3 region has the DNA TGCGCCAGCAGCTTGGCCGGGGCAGGGGATGGCTACACCTTC.

The rearrangement links TRBV7-9 to TRBJ1-1, with 7 nucleotides matching TRBD1. The CDR3 has 16 residues. V lost 5 bases, J lost 5 bases, and 14 bases stayed unmatched. Germline-derived CDR1 and CDR2 are SEHNR and FQNEAQ (reference sequence). CDR3 DNA: TGTGCCAGCAGCATACCCGCCGACAGGGACGATACTGAAGCTTTCTTT. Residues: CASSIPADRDDTEAFF.

CDR3 protein: CASSVGPYINQPQHF. Written as DNA, the CDR3 is TGCGCCAGCAGCGTGGGGCCATACATCAATCAGCCCCAGCATTTT. The chain couples TRBV10-2 to TRBJ1-5, with D perhaps TRBD1 (5 bases). The V gene's germline CDR1 is WSHSY and CDR2 SAAADI. The germline V and J ends were trimmed by 6 bases and 3 bases, with 15 bases remaining between them. CDR3 length: 15 residues.

This clone was seen just once. The chain uses TRBV29-1 and TRBJ2-5; D gene uncertain. V was trimmed by 5 bases and J by 5 bases, leaving 9 bases between them. CDR3 size: 11 residues. Germline lookup yields CDR1 SQVTM and CDR2 ANQGSEA. CDR3 sequence (DNA): TGCAGCGTTTCCAACGGGGAGACCCAGTACTTC. This encodes CSVSNGETQYF.

The chain couples TRBV9 to TRBJ2-3, with TRBD2 matching 12 bases. The V and J ends lost 0 bases and 1 base, in that order; junction bases with no gene match: 0. The CDR3 sequence is 16 residues long. Looked up from germline, CDR1 is SGDLS and CDR2 is YYNGEE. The DNA for the CDR3 is TGTGCCAGCAGCGTAGGACTAGCGGGGGGCACAGATACGCAGTATTTT. Translated, it gives CASSVGLAGGTDTQYF.

V usage is TRBV7-8 and J usage is TRBJ2-6, with D possibly being TRBD1 (5 bases). V was clipped by 3 bases and J by 0 bases, with 12 bases between them. The CDR3 is 17 amino acids. CDR1 is SGHVS and CDR2 is FQNEAQ in the germline V gene. The CDR3 spells CASSLYPRDSGANVLTF. CDR3 nucleotide sequence: TGTGCCAGCAGCTTGTACCCCAGGGACTCTGGGGCCAACGTCCTGACTTTC.

CDR3 protein: CASSQDHSGNTIYF. In DNA, the CDR3 is TGCGCCAGCAGCCAAGACCACTCTGGAAACACCATATATTTT. The gene calls are TRBV4-3 and TRBJ1-3; D is unclear. In germline, CDR1 is LGHNA, CDR2 YSLEER. The CDR3 sequence is 14 residues long. With 0 bases removed from V and 0 bases from J, the gap between germline ends came to 3 bases.

The chain joins TRBV7-8 to TRBJ1-6, with D unclear. CDR1 and CDR2 (germline): SGHVS, FQNEAQ. The CDR3 length is 18 residues. V lost 2 bases, J lost 5 bases, and 19 bases lay in between. The CDR3 sequence: CASSLRRTIAGHNSPLHF. CDR3 DNA: TGTGCCAGCAGCTTACGTAGAACGATAGCGGGCCATAATTCACCCCTCCACTTT.

The chain has TRBV4-2 and TRBJ2-7, with TRBD1 identical over 7 bases. The V and J ends lost 4 bases and 3 bases, in that order; junction bases with no gene match: 6. The length of the CDR3 is 14 residues. CDR1 is LGHNA, CDR2 YNFKEQ, per germline. The CDR3 region is CASSRDRVIYEQYF. The CDR3 nucleotides are TGTGCCAGCAGCCGCGACAGGGTAATCTACGAGCAGTACTTC.

The V call is TRBV9, the J call TRBJ1-4; 8 bases align to TRBD1. The length of the CDR3 is 17 residues. The germline V gene has CDR1 SGDLS and CDR2 YYNGEE. The J segment lost 4 bases and the V segment lost 0 bases, leaving 8 bases of the junction unmatched. The CDR3, as DNA: TGTGCCAGCAGCGTAGACGGCAGGGGGCATAATAATGAAAAACTGTTTTTT. Its protein is CASSVDGRGHNNEKLFF.

This chain uses TRBV4-1 with TRBJ1-2, with TRBD1 identical over 8 bases. Per the germline V gene, CDR1 is MGHRA and CDR2 is YSYEKL. J was trimmed by 0 bases and V by 6 bases; bases with no gene match: 9. This CDR3 spans 16 amino acids. The CDR3, as DNA: TGCGCCAGCAGAGGACCAGGGGGCACATCTAACTATGGCTACACCTTC. Translation: CASRGPGGTSNYGYTF.

This clone was seen a few times. J is TRBJ1-5 and V is TRBV21-1; no check of the table's D call, TRBD1, against the DNA was made. TRBV21-1 constitutes a pseudogene. This CDR3 is 14 amino acids long. The CDR3 reads CASTLGDSHQPQHF. CDR3 nucleotides: TGTGCCAGCACCCTGGGGGACAGCCATCAGCCCCAGCATTTT.

This rearrangement joins TRBV12-3 or TRBV12-4 to TRBJ1-1; no definite D call. The CDR3 sequence is 13 residues long. V was clipped by 7 bases and J by 6 bases, with 15 bases between them. The chain's CDR3 is CASKEGLRAEAFF. CDR3 in DNA: TGTGCCAGCAAGGAAGGCCTGAGGGCTGAAGCTTTCTTT.

This clone was seen a single time. The V gene is TRBV5-6, the J gene TRBJ2-7, with TRBD1 as a possible D gene (5 bases). The V and J ends lost 3 bases and 0 bases respectively, with 13 bases between them. The germline V gene encodes CDR1 SGHDT and CDR2 YYEEEE. The CDR3 loop spans 15 amino acids. CDR3 protein: CASSSREYLSYEQYF. CDR3 bases: TGTGCCAGCAGCTCCAGGGAATACCTCTCCTACGAGCAGTACTTC. Full variable domain (outside the CDR3, taken from reference TRBV5-6 and TRBJ2-7): DAGVTQSPTHLIKTRGQQVTLRCSPKSGHDTVSWYQQALGQGPQFIFQYYEEEERQRGNFPDRFSGHQFPNYSSELNVNALLLGDSALYLCASSSREYLSYEQYFGPGTRLTVT.

The CDR3 nucleotides read TGTGCCAGCACAGCAGGACAGGGATCCACCGGGGAGCTGTTTTTT. Amino acids: CASTAGQGSTGELFF. This chain connects TRBV6-4 to TRBJ2-2; 8 positions agree with TRBD1. The CDR3 has 15 residues. V dropped 7 bases and J dropped 4; count of bases not matched to a gene: 8. Germline CDR1 is MRHNA and CDR2 is SNTAGT.